The rows below give T cell receptor beta chains drawn from one sample of a study of blood T cell repertoires in COVID-19. Libraries were prepared by immunoSEQ multiplex PCR; TCRdb keeps only in-frame clonotypes and omits some of them. The sample comprises about 160,000 clones, 65% to 85% of which are singletons, and roughly 9.5% rests with the top ten. What was sequenced was peripheral blood. These receptors were obtained from a woman older than 75 with active or convalescent COVID-19. Each CDR3 is given with its conserved first and last residue. D genes are given only for firm matches. Some rows have no size entry. The others give once, few or many, or a class for an expanded clone.

>TRBV18|TRBJ2-5|.|.
TGTGCCAGCTCACTCGGGGAGACCCAGTACTTC
CASSLGETQYF
>TRBV4-1|TRBJ2-7|.|few
TGCGCCAGCAGCCTCCTGGACAGCAGCGAGCAGTACTTC
CASSLLDSSEQYF
>TRBV18|TRBJ2-3|TRBD2|.
TGTGCCAGCTCACCCCGGGACTTGGCGGGGGGAACAGATACGCAGTATTTT
CASSPRDLAGGTDTQYF
>TRBV9|TRBJ1-2|TRBD1|.
TGTGCCAGCAGCGTAGATGGGGACAGGGGGACAGATGGCTACACCTTC
CASSVDGDRGTDGYTF
>TRBV9|TRBJ1-2|.|.
TGTGCCAGCAGCGTACTATGGGGGGGAAACTATGGCTACACCTTC
CASSVLWGGNYGYTF
>TRBV19|TRBJ1-5|.|.
TGTGCCAGTACCACAGGCGAGGGGAGGGGAGTAGGTCAGCCCCAGCATTTT
CASTTGEGRGVGQPQHF
>TRBV18|TRBJ1-3|TRBD1|.
TGTGCCAGCTCACCGGGACAGGGGAGTTCTGGAAACACCATATATTTT
CASSPGQGSSGNTIYF
>TRBV24-1|TRBJ2-2|.|few
TGTGCCACCAGTGATGGTAGATGGGAGACTATCAACACCGGGGAGCTGTTTTTT
CATSDGRWETINTGELFF
>TRBV7-2|TRBJ2-2|.|few
TGTGCCAGCACACTCCAAAGGGGCGGGGCCACCGGGGAGCTGTTTTTT
CASTLQRGGATGELFF
>TRBV7-6|TRBJ2-7|.|.
TGTGCCAGCAGCTTAGAGGGAGGTGATACCTACGAGCAGTACTTC
CASSLEGGDTYEQYF
>TRBV10-3|TRBJ2-3|.|.
TGTGCCATCACGGGTGATACTAGCACAGATACGCAGTATTTT
CAITGDTSTDTQYF
>TRBV4-2|TRBJ2-1|TRBD2|.
TGTGCCAGCAGCCGCTTAGCGGGGGGGAGCTCCTACAATGAGCAGTTCTTC
CASSRLAGGSSYNEQFF
>TRBV18|TRBJ1-1|.|.
TGTGCCAGCTCAGTTCGACAGGTAGCCACTGAAGCTTTCTTT
CASSVRQVATEAFF
>TRBV5-4|TRBJ2-5|TRBD1|.
TGTGCCAGCAGGGCCCGGGACAGGGGACAAGAGACCCAGTACTTC
CASRARDRGQETQYF
>TRBV14|TRBJ1-1|TRBD1|.
TGTGCCAGCAGCAGGAGGACAGGGATGAACACTGAAGCTTTCTTT
CASSRRTGMNTEAFF
>TRBV6-5|TRBJ1-2|.|.
TGTGCCACCCGGGACACTACTAACTATGGCTACACCTTC
CATRDTTNYGYTF
>TRBV6-5|TRBJ1-3|.|.
TGTGCCAGCAGGGCCGAGGGTGGCTCTGGAAACACCATATATTTT
CASRAEGGSGNTIYF
>TRBV6-5|TRBJ2-1|.|.
TGTGCCTTGTCACAGGGATACAATGAGCAGTTCTTC
CALSQGYNEQFF
>TRBV29-1|TRBJ1-1|.|.
TGCAGCGTTGGCGACACCTTGAACACTGAAGCTTTCTTT
CSVGDTLNTEAFF
>TRBV2|TRBJ1-4|.|.
TGTGCCAGCAGTGAACAGGGGACCCTCGGCGAAAAACTGTTTTTT
CASSEQGTLGEKLFF
>TRBV29-1|TRBJ1-3|.|.
TGCAGCGTCCTCATAGGGGCTGGAAACACCATATATTTT
CSVLIGAGNTIYF
>TRBV6-6|TRBJ2-1|TRBD2|.
TGTGCCAGCAGTTATTGGGCGGGGGGGGACAATGAGCAGTTCTTC
CASSYWAGGDNEQFF
>TRBV6-5|TRBJ1-2|TRBD1|.
TGTGCCAGCAGCCCCGGGACAGGCAATAATCATGGCTACACCTTC
CASSPGTGNNHGYTF
>TRBV4-1|TRBJ2-7|TRBD2|.
TGCGCCAGCAGCCGCCGGATAGCGGGGGGCGACTCCTACGAGCAGTACTTC
CASSRRIAGGDSYEQYF